The T cell receptor beta chain described here comes from a study of blood T cells in healthy people across ages. As for the study in general: Through template switching, about one barcoded beta molecule was captured per two T cells, as measured in model experiments. Findings and caveats of the study: Per million T cells, TCR beta diversity dropped about linearly as age rose.

The use of a sample-barcoded 5' primer and a J-beta primer mix characterized a second PCR of about 7 to 12 cycles. Each CDR3 protein is one row after TCRdb ran MiXCR on the 5' RACE reads. Of about 1.6 million distinct CDR3 sequences listed, 30% to 35% are singletons. The germline CDR1 and CDR2 sequences are SQVTM and ANQGSEA. Between the trimmed V and J ends, which lost 6 bases and 0 bases, there was a span of 11 bases. CDR3 size: 13 residues. Aged roughly 6 to 100, donors were systemically healthy Caucasians from Russia. Isolation of PBMCs gave at least 6 million cells per sample. This clonotype has a handful of counts. The antigen is unknown.

The gene calls are TRBV29-1 and TRBJ1-1; TRBD1 is a possible D gene (5 bases). Sequenced: blood. This sequence was found in a woman aged 25 to 39 in good health. The CDR3 here is CSVPGVVNTEAFF. CDR3 coding DNA: TGCAGCGTCCCGGGGGTGGTGAACACTGAAGCTTTCTTT.